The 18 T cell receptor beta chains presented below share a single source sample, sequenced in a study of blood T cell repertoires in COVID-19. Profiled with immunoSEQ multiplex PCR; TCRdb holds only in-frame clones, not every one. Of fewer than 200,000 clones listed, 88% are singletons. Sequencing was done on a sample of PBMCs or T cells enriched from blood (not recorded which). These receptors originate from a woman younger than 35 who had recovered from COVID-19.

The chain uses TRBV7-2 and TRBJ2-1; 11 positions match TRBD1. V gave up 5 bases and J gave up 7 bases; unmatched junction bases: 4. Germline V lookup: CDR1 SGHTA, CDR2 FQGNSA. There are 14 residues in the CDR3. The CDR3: CASSTGTGGNEQFF. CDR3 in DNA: TGTGCCAGCAGCACCGGGACAGGGGGGAATGAGCAGTTCTTC.

CDR3 sequence (DNA): TGCACCAGTATACTAGCGGCCTCCTACGAGCAGTACTTC. Translation gives CTSILAASYEQYF. The chain recombines TRBV1 with TRBJ2-7; the table calls TRBD2, which could not be checked here. TRBV1 represents a pseudogene. This CDR3 contains 13 residues.

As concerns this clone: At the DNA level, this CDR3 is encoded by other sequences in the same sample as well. CDR3 protein: CASSYGTDQETQYF. In DNA form, the CDR3 reads TGTGCCAGCAGTTACGGTACAGACCAAGAGACCCAGTACTTC. The chain has TRBV6-5 and TRBJ2-5; D remains unclear. The germline V gene has CDR1 MNHEY and CDR2 SVGAGI. This CDR3 is built from 14 residues. The ends were cut back, 2 bases at V and 0 bases at J, with 7 bases in the middle.

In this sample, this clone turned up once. The CDR3 DNA is TGTGCCGAGACAGTCTACAATGAGCAGTTCTTC. Amino acid sequence: CAETVYNEQFF. This rearrangement joins TRBV30 to TRBJ2-1; a possible D gene is TRBD1 (5 bases). Germline V gene sequence: CDR1 GTSNPN, CDR2 SVGIG (reference sequence). Trimming removed 8 bases at V and 3 bases at J, with 8 bases between. This CDR3 region has 11 residues. Looking up the rest from reference TRBV30 and TRBJ2-1 gives the full variable domain: SQTIHQWPATLVQPVGSPLSLECTVEGTSNPNLYWYRQAAGRGLQLLFYSVGIGQISSEVPQNLSASRPQDRQFILSSKKLLLSDSGFYLCAETVYNEQFFGPGTRLTVL.

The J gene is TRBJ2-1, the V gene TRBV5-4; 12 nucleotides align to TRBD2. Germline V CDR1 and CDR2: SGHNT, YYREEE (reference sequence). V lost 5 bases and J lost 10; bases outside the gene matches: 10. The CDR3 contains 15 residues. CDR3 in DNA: TGTGCCAGCAGTTCTCTAGCGGGGGGGCACTGGGAGCAGTTCTTC. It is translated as CASSSLAGGHWEQFF.

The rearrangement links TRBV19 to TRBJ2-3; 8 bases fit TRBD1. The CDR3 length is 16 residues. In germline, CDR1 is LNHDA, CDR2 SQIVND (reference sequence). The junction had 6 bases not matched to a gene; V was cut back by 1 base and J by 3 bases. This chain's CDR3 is CASSIVTGGGTDTQYF. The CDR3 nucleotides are TGTGCCAGTAGTATAGTTACAGGGGGTGGTACAGATACGCAGTATTTT.

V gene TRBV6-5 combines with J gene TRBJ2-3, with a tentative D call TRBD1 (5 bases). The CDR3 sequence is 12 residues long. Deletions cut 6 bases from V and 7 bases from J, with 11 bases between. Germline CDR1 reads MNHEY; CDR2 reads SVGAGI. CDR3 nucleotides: TGTGCCAGCAGCCACAGGATCAATACGCAGTATTTT. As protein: CASSHRINTQYF.

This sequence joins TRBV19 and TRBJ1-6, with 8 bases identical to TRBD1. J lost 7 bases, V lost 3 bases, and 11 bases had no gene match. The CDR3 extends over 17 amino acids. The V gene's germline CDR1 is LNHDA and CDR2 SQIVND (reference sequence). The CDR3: CASSIAAGGLRNSPLHF. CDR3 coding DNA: TGTGCCAGTAGTATCGCGGCAGGGGGCTTGCGGAATTCACCCCTCCACTTT.

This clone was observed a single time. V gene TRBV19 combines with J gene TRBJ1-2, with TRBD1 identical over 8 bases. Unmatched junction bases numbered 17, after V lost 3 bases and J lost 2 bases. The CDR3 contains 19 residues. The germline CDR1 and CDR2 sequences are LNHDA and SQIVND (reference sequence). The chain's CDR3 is CASSILISQAGTGNYGYTF. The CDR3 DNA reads TGTGCCAGTAGTATCCTCATATCTCAAGCCGGGACAGGAAACTATGGCTACACCTTC.

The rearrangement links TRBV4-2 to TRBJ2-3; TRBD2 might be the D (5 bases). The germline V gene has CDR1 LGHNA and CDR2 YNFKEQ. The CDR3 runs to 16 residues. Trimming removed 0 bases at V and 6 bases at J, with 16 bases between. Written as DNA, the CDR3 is TGTGCCAGCAGCCAAGAGGACTTGCTAGGCAGGGATACGCAGTATTTT. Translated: CASSQEDLLGRDTQYF.

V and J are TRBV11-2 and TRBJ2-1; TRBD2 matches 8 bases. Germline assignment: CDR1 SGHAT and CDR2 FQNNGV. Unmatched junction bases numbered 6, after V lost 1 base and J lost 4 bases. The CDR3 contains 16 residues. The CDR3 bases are TGTGCCAGCAGCTTAGGGGCGGGGGGTGAATACAATGAGCAGTTCTTC. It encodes CASSLGAGGEYNEQFF. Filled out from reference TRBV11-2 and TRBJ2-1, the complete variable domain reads EAGVAQSPRYKIIEKRQSVAFWCNPISGHATLYWYQQILGQGPKLLIQFQNNGVVDDSQLPKDRFSAERLKGVDSTLKIQPAKLEDSAVYLCASSLGAGGEYNEQFFGPGTRLTVL.

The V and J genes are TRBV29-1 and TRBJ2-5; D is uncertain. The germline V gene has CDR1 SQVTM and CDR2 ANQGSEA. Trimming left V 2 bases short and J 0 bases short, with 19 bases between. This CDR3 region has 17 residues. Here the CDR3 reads CSVEYPWAAVNQETQYF. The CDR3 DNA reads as TGCAGCGTTGAATACCCATGGGCAGCCGTCAACCAAGAGACCCAGTACTTC.

CDR3 residues: CAWKGQTPGNTIYF. CDR3 DNA: TGTGCCTGGAAGGGACAGACTCCTGGAAACACCATATATTTT. The V call is TRBV30, the J call TRBJ1-3; 7 bases agree with TRBD1. V shed 4 bases, J shed 2 bases, and the junction held 5 bases outside the gene matches. Germline V gene lookup returns CDR1 GTSNPN and CDR2 SVGIG (reference sequence). The CDR3 covers 14 residues.

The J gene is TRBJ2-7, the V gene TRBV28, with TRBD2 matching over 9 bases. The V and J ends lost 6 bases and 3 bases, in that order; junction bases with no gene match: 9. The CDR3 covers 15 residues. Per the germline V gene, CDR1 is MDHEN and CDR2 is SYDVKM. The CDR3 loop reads CASRGSASGNYEQYF. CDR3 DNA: TGTGCCAGCAGGGGGTCGGCTAGCGGGAACTACGAGCAGTACTTC.

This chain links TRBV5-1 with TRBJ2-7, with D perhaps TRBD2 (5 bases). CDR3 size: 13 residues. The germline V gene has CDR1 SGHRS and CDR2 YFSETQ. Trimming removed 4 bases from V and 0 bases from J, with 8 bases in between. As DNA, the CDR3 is TGCGCCAGCAGCGGGGAGAACTCCTACGAGCAGTACTTC. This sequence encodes CASSGENSYEQYF.

Written as DNA, the CDR3 is TGTGCCAGCAGCATAGACAGGGTTGTGTCCCTCTATGGCTACACCTTC. It translates to CASSIDRVVSLYGYTF. This rearrangement joins TRBV7-2 to TRBJ1-2; 7 nucleotides agree with TRBD1. V was pared by 5 bases and J by 4 bases, with 13 bases of the junction left unmatched. The germline CDR1 and CDR2 sequences are SGHTA and FQGNSA. The CDR3 is 16 residues long.

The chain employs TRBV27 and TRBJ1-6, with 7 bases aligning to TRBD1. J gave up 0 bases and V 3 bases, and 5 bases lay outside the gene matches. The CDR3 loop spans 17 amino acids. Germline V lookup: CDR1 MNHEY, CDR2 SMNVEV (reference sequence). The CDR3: CASSLDRRSSYNSPLHF. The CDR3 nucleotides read TGTGCCAGCAGTTTGGACAGGCGAAGCTCCTATAATTCACCCCTCCACTTT.

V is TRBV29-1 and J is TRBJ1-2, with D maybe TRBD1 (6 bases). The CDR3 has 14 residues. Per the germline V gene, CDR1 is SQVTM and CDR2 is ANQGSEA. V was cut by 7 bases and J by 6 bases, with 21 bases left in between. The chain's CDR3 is CSATVSGTTHGYTF. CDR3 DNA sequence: TGCAGCGCCACAGTCTCCGGGACAACTCATGGCTACACCTTC.